What follows is one T cell receptor (beta chain) and its context. This sample was taken from a study of control samples from healthy donors and cancer patients. Trimming removed 3 bases at V and 1 base at J, with 9 bases between. There are 13 residues in the CDR3. The germline V gene has CDR1 SQVTM and CDR2 ANQGSEA. The repertoire was sequenced with immunoSEQ multiplex PCR; TCRdb's copy has only in-frame clones and lacks some. The sample contains about 160,000 clones, over 85% of which appear only once. The source material was blood. This sequence was found in a middle-aged woman in good health. V usage is TRBV29-1 and J usage is TRBJ1-1; D is possibly TRBD1 (6 bases). The CDR3 protein is CSVDGTTNTEAFF. CDR3 nucleotide sequence: TGCAGCGTTGACGGGACAACGAACACTGAAGCTTTCTTT.